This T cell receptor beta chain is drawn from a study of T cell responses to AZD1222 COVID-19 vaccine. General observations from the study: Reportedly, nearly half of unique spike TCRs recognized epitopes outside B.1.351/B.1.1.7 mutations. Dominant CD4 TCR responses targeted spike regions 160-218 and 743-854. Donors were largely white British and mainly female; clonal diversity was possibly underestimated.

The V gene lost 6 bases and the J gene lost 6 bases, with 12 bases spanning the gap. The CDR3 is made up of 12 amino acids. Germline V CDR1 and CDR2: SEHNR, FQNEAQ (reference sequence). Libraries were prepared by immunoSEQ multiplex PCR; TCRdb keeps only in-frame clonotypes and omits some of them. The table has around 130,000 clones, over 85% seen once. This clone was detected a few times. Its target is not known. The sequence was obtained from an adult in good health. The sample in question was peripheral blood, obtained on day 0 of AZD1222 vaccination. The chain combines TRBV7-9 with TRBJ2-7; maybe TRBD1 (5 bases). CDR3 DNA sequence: TGTGCCAGCAGTTTCCAGGGATCCGAGCAGTACTTC. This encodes CASSFQGSEQYF. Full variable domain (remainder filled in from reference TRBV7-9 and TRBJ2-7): DTGVSQNPRHKITKRGQNVTFRCDPISEHNRLYWYRQTLGQGPEFLTYFQNEAQLEKSRLLSDRFSAERPKGSFSTLEIQRTEQGDSAMYLCASSFQGSEQYFGPGTRLTVT.